Presented here are 14 T cell receptor beta chains from one specimen sequenced in a study of human T cells and chemical hapten exposure. MiXCR was run by TCRdb on the RACE reads, yielding one entry per CDR3 protein. The data contain approximately 370,000 distinct CDR3 sequences, around 5% of them singletons. Time point: pre-sensitization, week 0. Treatment indicated: therapeutic diphenylcyclopropenone sensitization with weekly scalp DPC. The input for sequencing was whole blood, taken in connection with sensitization to the hapten diphenylcyclopropenone (DPC). All receptors come from a woman aged 18-35 years with alopecia areata. Some clones in this sample may be carry-over from other donors' samples.

This clonotype occurred a few times. V is TRBV6-1 and J is TRBJ2-7; D is uncertain. Between the trimmed V and J ends, which lost 8 bases and 4 bases, there was a span of 12 bases. The CDR3 runs to 12 residues. The V gene's germline CDR1 is MNHNS and CDR2 SASEGT. DNA of the CDR3: TGTGCCAGCTCGGTCGTAGGGTACGAGCAGTACTTC. This encodes CASSVVGYEQYF.

This clonotype showed up many times. The chain carries TRBV11-3 and TRBJ2-7, with D hard to call. The V gene's germline CDR1 is SGHNT and CDR2 YENEEA. The CDR3 sequence is 16 residues long. The V end lost 7 bases, the J end lost 2 bases, and 21 bases lay between the germline ends. Here the CDR3 reads CASTRPRAGTTYEQYF. The CDR3 DNA reads TGTGCCAGCACCCGGCCAAGGGCCGGTACCACCTACGAGCAGTACTTC.

This clonotype occurred a few times. The chain carries TRBV12-5 and TRBJ1-2; D uncertain. The CDR3 consists of 12 residues. CDR1 and CDR2 from the germline V gene are LGHNT and FRNRAP. Trimming stripped 1 base from V and 7 bases from J, with 7 bases between. The CDR3 loop reads CASGLGQLGYTF. The CDR3 nucleotides are TGTGCTAGTGGTTTGGGGCAGCTTGGCTACACCTTC.

The genes are TRBV6-4 and TRBJ1-1; D not certain. With 2 bases removed from V and 6 bases from J, the gap between germline ends came to 16 bases. The CDR3 consists of 15 residues. From germline, CDR1 is MRHNA and CDR2 SNTAGT. CDR3 loop: CASSDQLQVGAEAFF. The CDR3 coding sequence is TGTGCCAGCAGTGACCAGCTCCAGGTGGGAGCTGAAGCTTTCTTT.

This clonotype turned up a few times. The V call is TRBV15, the J call TRBJ2-3, with 12 bases that match TRBD2. The CDR3 extends over 17 amino acids. Per the germline V gene, CDR1 is LNHNV and CDR2 is YYDKDF (reference sequence). V was clipped by 1 base and J by 1 base; unmatched bases: 3. The CDR3: CATSRVRTSGGTDTQYF. As DNA, the CDR3 is TGTGCCACCAGCAGAGTCAGGACTAGCGGGGGCACAGATACGCAGTATTTT.

In this sample, this clonotype turned up a few times. CDR3 in amino acids: CASSFTGSEAFF. The CDR3 DNA sequence: TGTGCCAGCAGTTTCACAGGAAGTGAAGCTTTCTTT. The V gene is TRBV27, the J gene TRBJ1-1; perhaps TRBD1 as D (5 bases). CDR1 and CDR2 (germline): MNHEY, SMNVEV (reference sequence). Trimming removed 3 bases at V and 7 bases at J, with 9 bases between. This CDR3 has 12 amino acids.

This chain joins TRBV10-3 and TRBJ2-7; no firm D call. Germline CDR1 reads ENHRY; CDR2 reads SYGVKD. Trimming shortened V by 0 bases and J by 1 base, and 7 bases separated the two germline ends. This CDR3 region has 14 residues. The CDR3 sequence: CAISESGRSYEQYF. The CDR3 nucleotides are TGTGCCATCAGTGAGTCAGGCAGGTCCTACGAGCAGTACTTC.

This clonotype was seen at least ten times. This sequence joins TRBV28 and TRBJ1-5; unclear D gene. This CDR3 contains 14 residues. Germline CDR1 is MDHEN and CDR2 is SYDVKM. The V gene lost 8 bases and the J gene lost 3 bases, with 14 bases spanning the gap. CDR3 amino acids: CASSPITLNQPQHF. The CDR3 DNA follows: TGTGCCAGCTCACCCATTACCCTCAATCAGCCCCAGCATTTT.

This clonotype appeared many times. The rearrangement uses TRBV10-2 and TRBJ2-3; TRBD2 matches 8 bases. The CDR3 spans 13 residues. Germline V lookup: CDR1 WSHSY, CDR2 SAAADI. V shed 0 bases, J shed 8 bases, and the junction held 1 base outside the gene matches. The CDR3 is CASSESGLVTQYF. The CDR3 DNA reads TGCGCCAGCAGTGAGTCGGGACTAGTTACGCAGTATTTT.

This clonotype was detected ten times or more. V is TRBV10-3 and J is TRBJ1-1; 8 bases fit TRBD1. Germline CDR1 is ENHRY and CDR2 is SYGVKD. The CDR3 covers 15 residues. Trimming at V came to 4 bases and at J to 0 bases, leaving 4 bases not matched to a gene. DNA for the CDR3: TGTGCCATCAGTGGGACAGGGATCATGAACACTGAAGCTTTCTTT. Amino acids: CAISGTGIMNTEAFF.

This clonotype was seen ten or more times. This rearrangement joins TRBV3-1 to TRBJ1-2, with 7 bases fitting TRBD1. The CDR3 is 14 residues long. With V trimmed by 4 bases and J by 4 bases, 6 bases remained unmatched. The germline V gene encodes CDR1 LGHDT and CDR2 YNNKEL (reference sequence). Here the CDR3 reads CASSRRGKGYGYTF. The CDR3 DNA reads TGTGCCAGCAGCCGCAGGGGGAAGGGCTATGGCTACACCTTC.

The chain is built from TRBV20-1 and TRBJ2-7, with a weak D call TRBD2 (5 bases). The CDR3 is made up of 13 amino acids. The V and J ends lost 5 bases and 7 bases respectively, with 18 bases between them. Germline V gives CDR1 DFQATT, CDR2 SNEGSKA (reference sequence). CDR3 protein: CSADERFSGEQYF. CDR3 in DNA: TGCAGTGCTGACGAGCGGTTTTCGGGAGAGCAGTACTTC.

The chain links TRBV7-9 to TRBJ1-4, with 7 bases that match TRBD1. Germline V lookup: CDR1 SEHNR, CDR2 FQNEAQ (reference sequence). The CDR3 contains 16 residues. V lost 4 bases, J lost 7 bases, and 12 bases stayed unmatched. CDR3 coding DNA: TGTGCCAGCAGCTCCCAACACAGGGGTAGAGGTGAAAAACTGTTTTTT. It encodes CASSSQHRGRGEKLFF.

This clonotype was detected many times. V is TRBV4-3 and J is TRBJ2-3; D remains unclear. This CDR3 is built from 12 residues. CDR1 is LGHNA, CDR2 YSLEER, per germline. Trimming left V 0 bases short and J 10 bases short, with 8 bases between. DNA for the CDR3: TGCGCCAGCAGCCAAGAGGGCCAGGCGCAGTATTTT. Translating it yields CASSQEGQAQYF.